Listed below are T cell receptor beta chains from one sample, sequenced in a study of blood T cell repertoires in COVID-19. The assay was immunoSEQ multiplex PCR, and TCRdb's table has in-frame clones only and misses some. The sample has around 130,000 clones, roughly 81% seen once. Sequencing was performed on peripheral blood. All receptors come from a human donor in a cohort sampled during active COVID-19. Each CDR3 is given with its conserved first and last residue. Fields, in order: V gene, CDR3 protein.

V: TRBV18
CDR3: CASSPMTGGQPSPEQYF

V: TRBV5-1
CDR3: CASSLQDRVYGYTF

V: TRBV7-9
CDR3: CASSLGRTSGSYEQYF

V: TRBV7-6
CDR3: CASSPRRPGGYTF

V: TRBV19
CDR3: CASSGSSSYNEQFF

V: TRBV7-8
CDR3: CASSFQRRGGSGYNEQFF

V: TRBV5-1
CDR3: CASSLGGTSRNEQFF

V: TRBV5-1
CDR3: CASSAVRRGETQYF

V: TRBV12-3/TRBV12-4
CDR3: CASSFSNEQFF

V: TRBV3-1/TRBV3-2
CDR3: CASSRGSSSPPSTDTQYF

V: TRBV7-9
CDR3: CASSLREAGQETQYF

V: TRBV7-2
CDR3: CASSLGWGSGGAGETQYF

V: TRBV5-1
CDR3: CASSLVEGSGYEQYF

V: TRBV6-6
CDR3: CASRIQGTEAFF

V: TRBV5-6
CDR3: CASSDSRDRGLSTGELFF

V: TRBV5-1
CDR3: CASSLSGGYQPQHF

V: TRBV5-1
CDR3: CASSRGQDNSPLHF

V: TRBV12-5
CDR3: CASGLGAGADQRETQYF

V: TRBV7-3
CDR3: CASSLIGGNTGELFF

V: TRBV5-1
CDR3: CASSLGAAGGTETQYF

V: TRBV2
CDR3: CASSLDPGINTEAFF

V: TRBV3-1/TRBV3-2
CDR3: CASSQDSQGRYGYTF

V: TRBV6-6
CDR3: CASSLDSSPLHF

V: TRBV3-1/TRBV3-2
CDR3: CARSGSRGAYEQYF

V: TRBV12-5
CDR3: CASGSLSGGRTDTQYF

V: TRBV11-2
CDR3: CASSSRPRGTGSRDF

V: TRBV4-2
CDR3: CASSQDRVPGYTF

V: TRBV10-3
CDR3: CASRPTGGGARPDTQYF

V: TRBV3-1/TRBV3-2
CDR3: CASSLQGTEAFF

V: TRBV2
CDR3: CASSVKTGKGTEAFF

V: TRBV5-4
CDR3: CATGQINSPLHF

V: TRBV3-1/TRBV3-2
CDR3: CASSRHITGATHANYGYTF

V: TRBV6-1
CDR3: CASSENGQYGNQPQHF

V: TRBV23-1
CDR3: CASSQSGGIGRLGNQPQHF